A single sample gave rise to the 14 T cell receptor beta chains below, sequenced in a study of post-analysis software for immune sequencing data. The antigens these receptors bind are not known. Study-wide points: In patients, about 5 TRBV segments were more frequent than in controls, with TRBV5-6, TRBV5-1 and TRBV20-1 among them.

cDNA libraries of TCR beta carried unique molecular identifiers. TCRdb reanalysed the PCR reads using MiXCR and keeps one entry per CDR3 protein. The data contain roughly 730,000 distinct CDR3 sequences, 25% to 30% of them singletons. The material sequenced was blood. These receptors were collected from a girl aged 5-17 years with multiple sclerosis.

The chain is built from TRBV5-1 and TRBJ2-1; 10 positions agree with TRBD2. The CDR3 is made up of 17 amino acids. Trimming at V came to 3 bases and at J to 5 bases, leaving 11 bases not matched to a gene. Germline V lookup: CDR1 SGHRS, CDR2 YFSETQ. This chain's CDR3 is CASSSMFSGGLDNEQFF. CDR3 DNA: TGCGCCAGCAGCTCGATGTTTAGCGGGGGGCTTGACAATGAGCAGTTCTTC.

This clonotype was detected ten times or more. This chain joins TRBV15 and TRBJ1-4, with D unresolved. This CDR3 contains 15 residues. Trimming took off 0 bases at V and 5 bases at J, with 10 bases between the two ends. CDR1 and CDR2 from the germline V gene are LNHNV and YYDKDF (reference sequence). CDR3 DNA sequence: TGTGCCACCAGCAGAGATTTGCTGGGGAATGAAAAACTGTTTTTT. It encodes CATSRDLLGNEKLFF.

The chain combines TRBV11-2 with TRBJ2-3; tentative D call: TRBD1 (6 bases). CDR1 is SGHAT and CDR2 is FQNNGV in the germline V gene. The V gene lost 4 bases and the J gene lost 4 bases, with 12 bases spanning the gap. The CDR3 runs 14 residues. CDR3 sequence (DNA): TGTGCCAGCAGCTCCCAAGGGGGACCAGATACGCAGTATTTT. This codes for CASSSQGGPDTQYF.

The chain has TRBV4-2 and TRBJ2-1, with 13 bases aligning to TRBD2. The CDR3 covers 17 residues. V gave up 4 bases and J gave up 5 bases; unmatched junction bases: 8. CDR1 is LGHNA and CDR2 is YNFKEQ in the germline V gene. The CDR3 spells CASSLRAGTSGDNEQFF. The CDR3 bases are TGTGCCAGCAGCCTAAGGGCGGGGACTAGCGGGGACAATGAGCAGTTCTTC.

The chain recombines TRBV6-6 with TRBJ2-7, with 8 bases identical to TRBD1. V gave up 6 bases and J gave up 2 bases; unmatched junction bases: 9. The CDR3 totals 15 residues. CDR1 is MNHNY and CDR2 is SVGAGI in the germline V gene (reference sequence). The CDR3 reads CASRGSGTGAYEQYF. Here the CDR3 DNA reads TGTGCCAGCAGGGGGTCAGGGACAGGTGCCTACGAGCAGTACTTC.

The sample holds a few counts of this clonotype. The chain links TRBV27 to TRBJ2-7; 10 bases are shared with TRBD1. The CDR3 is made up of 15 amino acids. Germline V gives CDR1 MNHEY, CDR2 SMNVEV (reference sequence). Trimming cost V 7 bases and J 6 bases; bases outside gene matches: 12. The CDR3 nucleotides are TGTGCCAGCACCCCCTCGGACAGGGGGGTTTCCGAGCAGTACTTC. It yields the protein CASTPSDRGVSEQYF.

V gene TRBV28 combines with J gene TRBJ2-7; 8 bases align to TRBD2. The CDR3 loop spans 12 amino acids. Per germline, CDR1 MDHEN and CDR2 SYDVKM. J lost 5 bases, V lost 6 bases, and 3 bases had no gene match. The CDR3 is CASRSGGDEQYF. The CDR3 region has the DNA TGTGCCAGCAGATCGGGGGGGGACGAGCAGTACTTC.

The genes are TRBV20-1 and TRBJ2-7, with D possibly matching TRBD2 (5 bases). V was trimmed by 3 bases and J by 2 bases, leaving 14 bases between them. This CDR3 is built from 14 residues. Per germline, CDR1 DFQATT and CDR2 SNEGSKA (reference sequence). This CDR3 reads CSARGDGNPYEQYF. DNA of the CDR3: TGCAGTGCTAGGGGTGACGGGAACCCCTACGAGCAGTACTTC.

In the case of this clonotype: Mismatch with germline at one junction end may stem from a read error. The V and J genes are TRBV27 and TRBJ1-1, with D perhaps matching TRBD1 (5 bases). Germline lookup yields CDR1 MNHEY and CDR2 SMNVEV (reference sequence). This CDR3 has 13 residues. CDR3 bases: TGTGCCAGTAGTTCTGTGGGGGGCACTGAAGCTTTCTTT. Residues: CASSSVGGTEAFF.

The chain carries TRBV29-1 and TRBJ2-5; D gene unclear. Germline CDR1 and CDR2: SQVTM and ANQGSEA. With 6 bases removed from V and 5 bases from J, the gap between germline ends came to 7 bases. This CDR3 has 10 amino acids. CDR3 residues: CSVGWETQYF. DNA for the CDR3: TGCAGCGTGGGGTGGGAGACCCAGTACTTC. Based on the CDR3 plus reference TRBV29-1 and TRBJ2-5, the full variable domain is SAVISQKPSRDICQRGTSLTIQCQVDSQVTMMFWYRQQPGQSLTLIATANQGSEATYESGFVIDKFPISRPNLTFSTLTVSNMSPEDSSIYLCSVGWETQYFGPGTRLLVL.

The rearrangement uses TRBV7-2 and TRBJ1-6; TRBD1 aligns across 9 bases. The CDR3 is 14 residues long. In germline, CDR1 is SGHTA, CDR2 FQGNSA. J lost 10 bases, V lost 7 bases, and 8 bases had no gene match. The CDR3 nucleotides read TGTGCCAGCACCGCGGGACAGGGCAGGTCACCCCTCCACTTT. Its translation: CASTAGQGRSPLHF.

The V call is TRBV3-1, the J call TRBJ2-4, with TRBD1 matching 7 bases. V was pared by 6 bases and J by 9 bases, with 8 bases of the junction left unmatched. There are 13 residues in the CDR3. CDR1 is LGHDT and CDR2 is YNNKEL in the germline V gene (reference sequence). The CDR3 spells CASRSGGRGIQYF. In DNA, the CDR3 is TGTGCCAGCAGATCAGGGGGTCGTGGCATTCAGTACTTC.

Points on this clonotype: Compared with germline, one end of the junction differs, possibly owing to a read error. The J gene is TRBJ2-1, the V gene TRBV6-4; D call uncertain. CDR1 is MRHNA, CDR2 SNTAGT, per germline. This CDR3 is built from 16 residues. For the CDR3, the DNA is TGTGCCAGCAGCGACTCGGGTGGGGTTCTTGGCAATGAGCAGTTCTTC. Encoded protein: CASSDSGGVLGNEQFF.

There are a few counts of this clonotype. CDR3 coding DNA: TGCGCCAGCAGCCAAGATTGGTCTAGCGGGAGGGTAGATACGCAGTATTTT. Translated, it gives CASSQDWSSGRVDTQYF. The chain is built from TRBV4-3 and TRBJ2-3; 12 bases fit TRBD2. With V trimmed by 0 bases and J by 5 bases, 6 bases remained unmatched. From germline, CDR1 is LGHNA and CDR2 YSLEER. CDR3 length equals 17 residues.